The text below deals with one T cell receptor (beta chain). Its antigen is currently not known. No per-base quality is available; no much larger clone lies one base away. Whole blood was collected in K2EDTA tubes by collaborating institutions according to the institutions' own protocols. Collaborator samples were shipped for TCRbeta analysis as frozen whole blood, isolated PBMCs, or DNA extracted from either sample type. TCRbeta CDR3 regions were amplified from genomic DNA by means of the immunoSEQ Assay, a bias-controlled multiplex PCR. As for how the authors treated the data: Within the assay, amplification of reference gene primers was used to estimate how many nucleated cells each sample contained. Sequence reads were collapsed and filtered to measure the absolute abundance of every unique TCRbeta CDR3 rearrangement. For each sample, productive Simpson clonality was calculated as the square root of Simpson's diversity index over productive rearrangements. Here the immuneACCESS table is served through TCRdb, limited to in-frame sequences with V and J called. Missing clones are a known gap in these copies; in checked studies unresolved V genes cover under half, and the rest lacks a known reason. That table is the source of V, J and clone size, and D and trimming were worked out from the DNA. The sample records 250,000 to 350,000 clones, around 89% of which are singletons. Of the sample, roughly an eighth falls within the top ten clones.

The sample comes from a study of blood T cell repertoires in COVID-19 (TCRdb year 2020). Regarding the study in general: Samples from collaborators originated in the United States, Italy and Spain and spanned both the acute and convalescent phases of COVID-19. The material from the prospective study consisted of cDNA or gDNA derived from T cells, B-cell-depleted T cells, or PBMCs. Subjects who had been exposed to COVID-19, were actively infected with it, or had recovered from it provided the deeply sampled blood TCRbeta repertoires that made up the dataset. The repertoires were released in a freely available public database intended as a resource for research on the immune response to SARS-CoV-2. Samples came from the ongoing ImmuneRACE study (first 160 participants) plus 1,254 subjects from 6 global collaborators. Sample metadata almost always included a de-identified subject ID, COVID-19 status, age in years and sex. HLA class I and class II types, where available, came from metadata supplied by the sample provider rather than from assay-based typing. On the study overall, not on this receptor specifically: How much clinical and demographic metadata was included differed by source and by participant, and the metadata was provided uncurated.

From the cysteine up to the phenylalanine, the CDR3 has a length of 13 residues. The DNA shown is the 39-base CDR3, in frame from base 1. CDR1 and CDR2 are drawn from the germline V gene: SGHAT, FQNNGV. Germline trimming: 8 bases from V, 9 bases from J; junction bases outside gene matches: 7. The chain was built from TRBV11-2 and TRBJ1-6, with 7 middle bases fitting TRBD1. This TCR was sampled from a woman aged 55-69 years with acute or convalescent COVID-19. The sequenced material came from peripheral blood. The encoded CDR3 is CASQGGPISPLHF. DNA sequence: TGTGCCAGCCAGGGGGGCCCGATTTCACCCCTCCACTTT.